This is a list of T cell receptor beta chains from one sample in a study of blood T cell repertoires in COVID-19. Profiled with immunoSEQ multiplex PCR; TCRdb holds only in-frame clones, not every one. The sample has 79,000 or so clones, 65% to 90% seen once. Sequenced input: peripheral blood. The receptors were sampled from a human donor in a cohort sampled during active COVID-19. The CDR3 runs from the conserved cysteine through the conserved F or W. Each record gives: D gene, V gene, clone size, J gene, CDR3 DNA, CDR3 protein. The D gene is left open where the match is weak. Clone sizes are given selectively: once, few, many, or a class where the clone is expanded.

>NA|TRBV5-1|NA|TRBJ2-1
TGCGCCAGCAGCTTGGGAGAGCTTGAGCAGTTCTTC
CASSLGELEQFF
>NA|TRBV12-3/TRBV12-4|NA|TRBJ2-1
TGTGCCAGCAGCAGACGGGGGGCCGATGAGCAGTTCTTC
CASSRRGADEQFF
>NA|TRBV11-2|NA|TRBJ2-2
TGTGCCAGCAGGGGGTCGTTCCGGCGTAGGACTTCGTACACCGGGGAGCTGTTTTTT
CASRGSFRRRTSYTGELFF
>TRBD2|TRBV7-3|NA|TRBJ2-5
TGTGCCAGCAGTCGCGGACTAGCGGTACAAGAGACCCAGTACTTC
CASSRGLAVQETQYF
>TRBD2|TRBV5-1|NA|TRBJ2-3
TGCGCCAGCAGTACTCCACTAGCGGGGGCAGATACGCAGTATTTT
CASSTPLAGADTQYF
>NA|TRBV27|NA|TRBJ2-3
TGTGCCAGCAGTTTATCGATACAGGGAGGGGATACGCAGTATTTT
CASSLSIQGGDTQYF
>NA|TRBV10-1|NA|TRBJ2-3
TGCGCCAGCAGTCGAAGCGGGCGCACAGATACGCAGTATTTT
CASSRSGRTDTQYF
>NA|TRBV2|NA|TRBJ2-3
TGTGCCAGCAGTGGATGGGGCAAACCCACAGATACGCAGTATTTT
CASSGWGKPTDTQYF
>NA|TRBV2|NA|TRBJ1-4
TGTGCCAGCAGTACCGCCAGTCAAGGGGGTGAAAAACTGTTTTTT
CASSTASQGGEKLFF
>TRBD2|TRBV5-1|NA|TRBJ2-1
TGCGCCAGCAAGACGACTAGCGGCAACAATGAGCAGTTCTTC
CASKTTSGNNEQFF
>TRBD1|TRBV5-1|NA|TRBJ1-2
TGCGCCAGCAGCTTGAGGACAGGGCATAATTATGGCTACACCTTC
CASSLRTGHNYGYTF
>TRBD2|TRBV18|NA|TRBJ2-1
TGTGCCAGCTCAGGGACTAGCGGGAACACTGAGCAGTTCTTC
CASSGTSGNTEQFF
>NA|TRBV6-1|NA|TRBJ1-6
TGTGCCAGCAGTGAAGCCCCCGGCGGGGGTGCGGATTCACCCCTCCACTTT
CASSEAPGGGADSPLHF
>TRBD1|TRBV11-3|once|TRBJ2-3
TGTGCCAGCAGCTTCCGACAGGGTCTCACAGATACGCAGTATTTT
CASSFRQGLTDTQYF
>TRBD1|TRBV27|NA|TRBJ2-4
TGTGCCAGCAGTCCAATCTTTGGGACAGGGCTCGACATTCAGTACTTC
CASSPIFGTGLDIQYF
>TRBD1|TRBV6-5|NA|TRBJ1-1
TGTGCCAGCAGCGCACAGGGGAAAGAGGCTGAAGCTTTCTTT
CASSAQGKEAEAFF
>NA|TRBV28|NA|TRBJ2-2
TGTGCCAGCAGTGCCGGGAGGGAGCTGTTTTTT
CASSAGRELFF
>NA|TRBV21-1|NA|TRBJ1-1
TGTGCCAGCAGCAAAGGACAGGGGTCTGAAGCTTTCTTT
CASSKGQGSEAFF
>NA|TRBV18|NA|TRBJ2-2
TGTGCCAGCTCAAGCTCCGGGGAGCTGTTTTTT
CASSSSGELFF
>TRBD2|TRBV28|NA|TRBJ2-4
TGTGCCAGCAGTTCTAGCGGGAGCCCAAACATTCAGTACTTC
CASSSSGSPNIQYF
>TRBD1|TRBV7-3|NA|TRBJ2-3
TGTGCCAGCAGCTTGGCAGGGGGCGCAAGCACAGATACGCAGTATTTT
CASSLAGGASTDTQYF
>NA|TRBV30|NA|TRBJ1-1
TGTGCCTGGAGTGGGCAGGGATACACTGAAGCTTTCTTT
CAWSGQGYTEAFF
>TRBD2|TRBV29-1|NA|TRBJ2-5
TGCAGCGTGGGGGTAGCGGGGGCACGAGTCGGGACCCAGTACTTC
CSVGVAGARVGTQYF
>TRBD2|TRBV5-1|NA|TRBJ2-3
TGCGCCAGCAGCTTGGAAGTAGCGGGGGCCACAGATACGCAGTATTTT
CASSLEVAGATDTQYF
>NA|TRBV10-3|NA|TRBJ1-4
TGTGCCATCAGTGAGTCTATCGGTGAAAAACTGTTTTTT
CAISESIGEKLFF
>TRBD2|TRBV19|NA|TRBJ2-1
TGTGCCAGTAGCGGGACTAGCGGGGAATACAATGAGCAGTTCTTC
CASSGTSGEYNEQFF
>NA|TRBV30|NA|TRBJ1-4
TGTGCCTGGAGTGGGAGGCCAGGGGCTAATGAAAAACTGTTTTTT
CAWSGRPGANEKLFF
>TRBD1|TRBV28|NA|TRBJ2-7
TGTGCCAGCAGGTCGGGACAGAACTACGAGCAGTACTTC
CASRSGQNYEQYF
>TRBD2|TRBV9|NA|TRBJ2-1
TGTGCCAGCAGTATCACGACTAGCGGGAGCTATGAGCAGTTCTTC
CASSITTSGSYEQFF
>NA|TRBV10-3|NA|TRBJ1-1
TGTGCCATCAGGGGTATACAGGGTCCAATGAACACTGAAGCTTTCTTT
CAIRGIQGPMNTEAFF
>NA|TRBV19|NA|TRBJ1-4
TGTGCCAGTAGTCCCCGAGGAGGTGGCGAAAAACTGTTTTTT
CASSPRGGGEKLFF
>NA|TRBV3-1/TRBV3-2|few|TRBJ2-7
TGTGCCAGCGGGAGTACAGCCGGCGAGCAGTACTTC
CASGSTAGEQYF
>TRBD2|TRBV24-1|NA|TRBJ2-3
TGTGCCACCAGTGTCCCTCCCCGGCGGGGGGCCACAGATACGCAGTATTTT
CATSVPPRRGATDTQYF
>NA|TRBV7-2|once|TRBJ2-3
TGTGCCAGCATCCACCCCCGTAGTCCCCAGGGGCAGTATTTT
CASIHPRSPQGQYF
>NA|TRBV7-3|few|TRBJ2-2
TGTGCCAGCAGCTTAAAGAGTCGGGCCGGGGAGCTGTTTTTT
CASSLKSRAGELFF
>NA|TRBV12-3/TRBV12-4|NA|TRBJ1-5
TGTGCCAGCAGTTTAGTTCTTCAGCCCCAGCATTTT
CASSLVLQPQHF
>TRBD2|TRBV7-2|NA|TRBJ2-5
TGTGCCAGCAGCTTAGGGCTTAGCGGGGGGCGGTACCAAGAGACCCAGTACTTC
CASSLGLSGGRYQETQYF
>NA|TRBV5-6|few|TRBJ2-3
TGTGCCAGCAGCTTGGACAGCGGCCACACAGATACGCAGTATTTT
CASSLDSGHTDTQYF
>TRBD1|TRBV19|NA|TRBJ1-6
TGTGCCAGTAGTATCCAGACAGGGGATGGCTCACCCCTCCACTTT
CASSIQTGDGSPLHF
>NA|TRBV18|NA|TRBJ2-4
TGTGCCAGCTCACCCGCCGGGGCCAAAAACATTCAGTACTTC
CASSPAGAKNIQYF
>NA|TRBV2|NA|TRBJ2-1
TGTGCCAGCAACAGTAGGAACAATGAGCAGTTCTTC
CASNSRNNEQFF
>TRBD1|TRBV7-8|once|TRBJ2-1
TGTGCCAGCAGCGCCGACAGGGGTTCCTACAATGAGCAGTTCTTC
CASSADRGSYNEQFF